This TCR beta chain came from a study of T cell repertoires in cytomegalovirus infection. Study information: Recently identified HLA-C-restricted CMV epitopes were among the peptides used. Public TCR beta signature analysis indicated the presence of both CMV infection and matching HLA type. Broader study findings: The cumulative frequency of public TCR beta families distinguished individuals who carried CMV together with the relevant HLA. Clonotypes of TCR beta that were HLA-C-restricted and CMV-specific dominated the ex vivo response.

TCRdb re-analysed the reads in MiXCR, keeping a single row per CDR3 protein. The data show 200,000 to 250,000 distinct CDR3 sequences, around 35% seen once. Note on this clonotype: Its antigen is not identified.

This clonotype originated in a human donor in good health (CMV status not recorded). Some clones in this sample may be carry-over from other donors' samples. The sample was CD8+ T cells from cultured PBMCs, taken from culture after CMV antigen stimulation.

The CDR3 DNA follows: TGCAGTGCTAGACTAGCGGAGAACCTCTACAATGAGCAGTTCTTC. Encoded protein: CSARLAENLYNEQFF. The rearrangement links TRBV20-1 to TRBJ2-1; the match to TRBD2 covers 7 bases. The germline V gene encodes CDR1 DFQATT and CDR2 SNEGSKA (reference sequence). The CDR3 extends over 15 amino acids. The junction had 7 bases not matched to a gene; V was cut back by 2 bases and J by 3 bases.